This T cell receptor beta chain appears in the sequencing data of a study of cytomegalovirus exposure and HLA in healthy donors. Study observations and caveats: Cytomegalovirus-associated TCR beta chains were listed, numbering 150 to 200.

Donors consisted of healthy bone marrow donors. V shed 3 bases and J shed 1 base, with 10 bases lying between them. Germline-derived CDR1 and CDR2 are LNHDA and SQIVND (reference sequence). CDR3 length: 15 residues. Points on this clone: Its target is unknown.

In the PCR, 60 Vbeta and 13 Jbeta primers were used. Measured with immunoSEQ multiplex PCR; TCRdb has only the in-frame clones, and not every one. The sample holds around 220,000 clones, less than 80% seen once. The sequenced sample consisted of PBMCs. The V gene is TRBV19, the J gene TRBJ2-1, with unresolved D. This receptor was taken from a girl aged 2-15 years in good health and CMV-seronegative. The CDR3 DNA is TGTGCCAGTAGTATTCCCTGGAGTTCCTACAATGAGCAGTTCTTC. It specifies CASSIPWSSYNEQFF.